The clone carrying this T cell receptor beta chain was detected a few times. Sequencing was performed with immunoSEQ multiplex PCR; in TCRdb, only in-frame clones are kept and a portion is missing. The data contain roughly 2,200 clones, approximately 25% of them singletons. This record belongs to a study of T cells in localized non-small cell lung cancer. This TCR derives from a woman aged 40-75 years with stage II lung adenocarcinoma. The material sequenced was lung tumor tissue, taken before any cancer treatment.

CDR3 region: CASKADSDEQFF. The CDR3 nucleotides read TGTGCCAGCAAAGCCGACAGCGATGAGCAGTTCTTC. This chain uses TRBV9 with TRBJ2-1; D possibly corresponds to TRBD1 (5 bases). This CDR3 is 12 amino acids long. CDR1 and CDR2 from the germline V gene are SGDLS and YYNGEE. Trimming cost V 6 bases and J 8 bases, with 12 bases left between them.